The clone carrying this T cell receptor (beta chain) was recorded once. Antigen specificity is unknown. These data belong to a study of Ad26.COV2.S vaccination and SARS-CoV-2 variants. Study at large: Administration of Ad26.COV2.S was intramuscular, either once or twice 56 days apart. Whole-study findings and limits: The TCR breadth and depth analyses may have produced an underestimate of total T cell responses. Post-vaccination breadth of spike-specific CD8+ and CD4+ T cell responses was reportedly substantial.

Losses at the gene ends were 3 bases for V and 2 bases for J; bases not matched to a gene: 9. Germline V gene data show CDR1 as LGHNA and CDR2 as YNFKEQ. The CDR3 consists of 18 residues. The treatment denotes: roughly 19 received Ad26.COV2.S at low or high dose, single or two shots; 5 received placebo; per-sample allocation not given. Sampling happened 63 days after the first vaccine or placebo injection. Data came from immunoSEQ multiplex PCR; TCRdb stores just in-frame clones and leaves some out. The sample gives roughly 320,000 clones, 85% of which show up once; 2% to 2.5% is in the top ten. The source is a person between 18 and 65 years old who received the Ad26.COV2.S COVID-19 vaccine or a placebo. The chain combines TRBV4-2 with TRBJ2-7; 14 nucleotides align to TRBD2. The sample was peripheral blood, taken in a trial of Ad26.COV2.S vaccine versus placebo. The CDR3 nucleotides read TGTGCCAGCAGCCATATGGAGGGACTAGCGGGGGCGGCCTACGAGCAGTACTTC. Translation: CASSHMEGLAGAAYEQYF.